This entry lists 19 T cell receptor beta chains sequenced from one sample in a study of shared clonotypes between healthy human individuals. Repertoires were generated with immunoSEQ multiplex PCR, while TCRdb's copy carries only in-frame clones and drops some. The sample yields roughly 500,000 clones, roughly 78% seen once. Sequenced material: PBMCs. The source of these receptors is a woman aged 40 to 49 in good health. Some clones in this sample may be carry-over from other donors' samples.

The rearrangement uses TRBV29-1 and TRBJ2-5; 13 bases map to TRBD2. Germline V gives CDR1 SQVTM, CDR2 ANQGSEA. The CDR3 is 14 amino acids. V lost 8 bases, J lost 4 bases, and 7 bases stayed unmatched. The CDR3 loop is CSIGLAGVGETQYF. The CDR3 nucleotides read TGCAGCATAGGACTAGCGGGAGTAGGAGAGACCCAGTACTTC.

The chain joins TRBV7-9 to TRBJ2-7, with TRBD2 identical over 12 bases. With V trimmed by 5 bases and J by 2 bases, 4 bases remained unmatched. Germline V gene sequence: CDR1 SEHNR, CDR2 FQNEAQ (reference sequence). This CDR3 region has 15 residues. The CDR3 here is CASSPGLAGTYEQYF. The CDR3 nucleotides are TGTGCCAGCAGCCCAGGACTAGCGGGAACCTACGAGCAGTACTTC.

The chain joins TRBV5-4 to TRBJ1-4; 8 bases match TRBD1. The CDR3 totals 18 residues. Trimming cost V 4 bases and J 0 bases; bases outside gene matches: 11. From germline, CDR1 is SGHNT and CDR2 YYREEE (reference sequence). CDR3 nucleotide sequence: TGTGCCAGCAGCCCAACCGGACAGGGCCTTGCAACTAATGAAAAACTGTTTTTT. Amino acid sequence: CASSPTGQGLATNEKLFF.

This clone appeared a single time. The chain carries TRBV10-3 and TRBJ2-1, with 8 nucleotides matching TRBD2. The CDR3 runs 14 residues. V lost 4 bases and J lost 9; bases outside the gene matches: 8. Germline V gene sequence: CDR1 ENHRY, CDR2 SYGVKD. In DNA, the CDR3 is TGTGCCATCAGTGCGAATGTAGCGGGATCTGAGCAGTTCTTC. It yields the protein CAISANVAGSEQFF.

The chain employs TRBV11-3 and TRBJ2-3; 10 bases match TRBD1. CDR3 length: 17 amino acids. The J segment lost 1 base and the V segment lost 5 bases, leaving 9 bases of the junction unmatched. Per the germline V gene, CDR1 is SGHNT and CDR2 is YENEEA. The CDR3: CASSQGPTGGGTDTQYF. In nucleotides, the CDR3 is TGTGCCAGCAGCCAAGGACCGACAGGGGGCGGCACAGATACGCAGTATTTT. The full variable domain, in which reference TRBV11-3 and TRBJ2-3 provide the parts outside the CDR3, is EAGVVQSPRYKIIEKKQPVAFWCNPISGHNTLYWYLQNLGQGPELLIRYENEEAVDDSQLPKDRFSAERLKGVDSTLKIQPAELGDSAVYLCASSQGPTGGGTDTQYFGPGTRLTVL.

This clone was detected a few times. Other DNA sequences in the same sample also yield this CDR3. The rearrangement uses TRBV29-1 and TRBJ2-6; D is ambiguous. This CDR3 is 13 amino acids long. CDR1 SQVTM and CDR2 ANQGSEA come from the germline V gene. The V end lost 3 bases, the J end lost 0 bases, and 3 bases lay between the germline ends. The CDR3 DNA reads TGCAGCGTTGATGGCTCTGGGGCCAACGTCCTGACTTTC. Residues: CSVDGSGANVLTF. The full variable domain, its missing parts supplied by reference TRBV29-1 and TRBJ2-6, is SAVISQKPSRDICQRGTSLTIQCQVDSQVTMMFWYRQQPGQSLTLIATANQGSEATYESGFVIDKFPISRPNLTFSTLTVSNMSPEDSSIYLCSVDGSGANVLTFGAGSRLTVL.

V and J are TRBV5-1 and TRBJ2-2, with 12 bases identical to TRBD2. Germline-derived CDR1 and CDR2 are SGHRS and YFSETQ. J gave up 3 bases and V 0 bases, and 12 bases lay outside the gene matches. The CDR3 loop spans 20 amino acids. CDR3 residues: CASSLDFWTSGKGDTGELFF. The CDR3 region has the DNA TGCGCCAGCAGCTTGGATTTCTGGACTAGCGGGAAGGGAGACACCGGGGAGCTGTTTTTT.

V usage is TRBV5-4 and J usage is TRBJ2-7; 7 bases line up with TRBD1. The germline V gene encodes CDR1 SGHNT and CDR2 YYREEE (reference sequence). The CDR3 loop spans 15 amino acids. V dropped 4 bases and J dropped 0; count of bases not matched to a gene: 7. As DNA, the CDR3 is TGTGCCAGCAGCACCCGACAGGGTCTCTCCTACGAGCAGTACTTC. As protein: CASSTRQGLSYEQYF.

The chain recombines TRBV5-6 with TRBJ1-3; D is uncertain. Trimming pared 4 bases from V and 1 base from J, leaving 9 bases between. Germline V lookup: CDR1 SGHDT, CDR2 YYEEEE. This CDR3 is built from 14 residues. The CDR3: CASSPLGSGNTIYF. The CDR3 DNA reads TGTGCCAGCAGCCCCCTCGGATCTGGAAACACCATATATTTT.

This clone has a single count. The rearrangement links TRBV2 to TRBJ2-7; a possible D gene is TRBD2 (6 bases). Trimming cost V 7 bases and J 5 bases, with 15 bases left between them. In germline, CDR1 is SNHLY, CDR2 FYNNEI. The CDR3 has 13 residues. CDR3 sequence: CASNRIGGNEQYF. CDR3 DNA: TGTGCCAGCAACCGGATCGGGGGAAACGAGCAGTACTTC.

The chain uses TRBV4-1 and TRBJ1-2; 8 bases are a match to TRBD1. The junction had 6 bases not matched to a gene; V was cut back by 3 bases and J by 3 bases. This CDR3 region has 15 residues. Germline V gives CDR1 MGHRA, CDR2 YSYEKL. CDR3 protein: CASSQLDRADYGYTF. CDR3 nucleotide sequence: TGCGCCAGCAGCCAGCTGGACAGGGCGGACTATGGCTACACCTTC.

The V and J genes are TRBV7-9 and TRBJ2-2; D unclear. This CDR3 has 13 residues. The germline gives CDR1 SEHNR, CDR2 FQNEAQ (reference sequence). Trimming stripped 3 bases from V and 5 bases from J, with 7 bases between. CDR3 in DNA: TGTGCCAGCAGCTTCGTCGGAACCGGGGAGCTGTTTTTT. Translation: CASSFVGTGELFF.

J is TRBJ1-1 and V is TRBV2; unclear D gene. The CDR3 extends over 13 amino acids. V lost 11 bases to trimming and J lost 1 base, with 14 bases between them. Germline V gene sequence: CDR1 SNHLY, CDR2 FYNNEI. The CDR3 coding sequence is TGTGCCTCGCAGACGGACCAGAACACTGAAGCTTTCTTT. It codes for CASQTDQNTEAFF.

Here the CDR3 reads CASSLSPGAIYEQYF. The DNA of the CDR3 is TGTGCCAGCAGCTTGTCGCCAGGGGCGATATACGAGCAGTACTTC. This chain uses TRBV5-6 with TRBJ2-7, with D perhaps TRBD1 (6 bases). The CDR3 has 15 residues. CDR1 and CDR2 from the germline V gene are SGHDT and YYEEEE. V lost 1 base and J 4 bases, leaving 15 bases between the germline ends.

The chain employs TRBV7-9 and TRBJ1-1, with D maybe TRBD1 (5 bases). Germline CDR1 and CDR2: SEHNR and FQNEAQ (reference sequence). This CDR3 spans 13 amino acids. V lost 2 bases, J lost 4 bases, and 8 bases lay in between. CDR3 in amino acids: CASSLFGGTEAFF. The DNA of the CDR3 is TGTGCCAGCAGCTTATTCGGGGGCACTGAAGCTTTCTTT.

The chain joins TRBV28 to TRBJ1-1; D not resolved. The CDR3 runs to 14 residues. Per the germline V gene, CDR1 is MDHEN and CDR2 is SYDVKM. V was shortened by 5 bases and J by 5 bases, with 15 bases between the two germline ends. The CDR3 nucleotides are TGTGCCAGCAGTCAAGTGGCAGCGGGGACTGAAGCTTTCTTT. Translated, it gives CASSQVAAGTEAFF.

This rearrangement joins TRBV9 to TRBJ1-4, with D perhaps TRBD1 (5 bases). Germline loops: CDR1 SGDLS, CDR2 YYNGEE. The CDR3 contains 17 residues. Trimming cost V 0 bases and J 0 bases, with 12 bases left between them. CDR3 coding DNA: TGTGCCAGCAGCGTAGGGGCGGGGGTTGCAACTAATGAAAAACTGTTTTTT. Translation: CASSVGAGVATNEKLFF.

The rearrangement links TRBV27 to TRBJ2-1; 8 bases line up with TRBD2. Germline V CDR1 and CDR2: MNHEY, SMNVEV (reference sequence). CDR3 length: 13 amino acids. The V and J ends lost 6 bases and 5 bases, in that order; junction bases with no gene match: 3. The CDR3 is CASRLAGNNEQFF. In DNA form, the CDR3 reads TGTGCCAGCAGGCTAGCGGGTAACAATGAGCAGTTCTTC.

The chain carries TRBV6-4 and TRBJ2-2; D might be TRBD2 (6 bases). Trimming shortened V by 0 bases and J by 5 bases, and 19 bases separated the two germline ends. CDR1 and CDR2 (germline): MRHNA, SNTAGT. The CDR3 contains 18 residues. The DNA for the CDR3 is TGTGCCAGCAGTGACTCCCCAGGGAACTCCGGGGGAACCGGGGAGCTGTTTTTT. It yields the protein CASSDSPGNSGGTGELFF.